The text below deals with one T cell receptor (beta chain). Its antigen specificity is not known. No per-base quality is available; no much larger clone lies one base away. These data originate in a study of T cell responses to AZD1222 COVID-19 vaccine (dated by TCRdb to about 2021). Describing the broader study: TCR sequencing was performed for some 250 trial participants, of whom approximately 200 were given two doses of AZD1222 and some 25 were given two doses of MenACWY control vaccine. Trial participants were enrolled into age subgroups of 18-55, 56-69 and 70-plus years, which contained about 150, 28 and 57 TCR-sequenced participants, respectively.

In the germline V gene (reference sequence), CDR1 corresponds to GTSNPN and CDR2 to SVGIG. The CDR3, cysteine through phenylalanine, is 13 amino acids long. CDR3 DNA is the only sequence kept; it has 39 bases, read in frame from the first base. From V the trimming removes 0 bases and from J it removes 8 bases, while the gene matches leave 5 bases of the junction unaccounted for. General findings and caveats noted by the study authors: The whole spike protein was spanned by vaccine-associated CD4 TCRs, and dominant responses were seen in regions 160-218 and 743-854. Epitopes outside the regions mutated in the B.1.351 and B.1.1.7 variants were reportedly recognized by nearly half of the unique spike-specific TCRs. After two AZD1222 doses, both the breadth and the depth of spike-specific TCRs were significantly higher than at day 0 and than in MenACWY recipients. No day 14 peak-response samples were available, so repertoires were characterized only after the peak T cell response. Conclusions about previously exposed vaccinees were limited because only six AZD1222 recipients were SARS-CoV-2 seropositive at baseline. In the small 56-69-year group, the increase in depth fell short of significance, most likely because of low power. Participants were mostly white British and included more females than males, and it was suggested by the authors that clonal diversity may have been underestimated.

The time point label, read with the paper, signifies: baseline before first vaccination. The treatment or condition label, as the study defines it: meningococcal conjugate vaccine given as trial control. Vaccinee samples came from UK trials COV001 and COV002, including a single-blind randomized controlled phase 2/3 trial of AZD1222 (ChAdOx1 nCoV-19) in healthy adults. For TCRbeta chain sequencing, PBMC samples were collected from trial participants at day 0 and at day 28 after the second dose. The CDR3 regions of human TCRbeta chains were analyzed by immunosequencing. On the authors' methods: Repertoire TCRs were matched against a reference library of SARS-CoV-2-specific TCRs generated with the MIRA antigen-specificity platform. Breadth meant the fraction of unique TCRs that were SARS-CoV-2-associated, whereas depth meant the fraction of total T cells that were SARS-CoV-2-associated. Each spike-specific TCR was assigned to its reactive spike region and to a CD4 or CD8 class using the MIRA data. Log10-transformed breadth and depth values were compared by one-way ANOVA with Sidak's multiple comparisons tests. TCRdb limited this immuneACCESS table to in-frame rearrangements with V and J called. A share of clones is missing; checked studies link under half to unresolved V genes, and the rest is unexplained. V, J and clone size reflect that table, while D and trimming were determined from the DNA. Here the sample has about 110,000 clones; approximately 89% occur a single time. The biggest ten clones account for over 3% of the sample.

The clonotype originates from an adult in good health. Recombination joined TRBV30 with TRBJ1-2, with 8 bases aligning to TRBD1. Sequences were derived from peripheral blood, sampled on day 0 of MenACWY control vaccination. In nucleotide form, the sequence is TGTGCCTGGAGTGTCCGGACAGGGTACGGCTACACCTTC. Translated, it gives CAWSVRTGYGYTF.